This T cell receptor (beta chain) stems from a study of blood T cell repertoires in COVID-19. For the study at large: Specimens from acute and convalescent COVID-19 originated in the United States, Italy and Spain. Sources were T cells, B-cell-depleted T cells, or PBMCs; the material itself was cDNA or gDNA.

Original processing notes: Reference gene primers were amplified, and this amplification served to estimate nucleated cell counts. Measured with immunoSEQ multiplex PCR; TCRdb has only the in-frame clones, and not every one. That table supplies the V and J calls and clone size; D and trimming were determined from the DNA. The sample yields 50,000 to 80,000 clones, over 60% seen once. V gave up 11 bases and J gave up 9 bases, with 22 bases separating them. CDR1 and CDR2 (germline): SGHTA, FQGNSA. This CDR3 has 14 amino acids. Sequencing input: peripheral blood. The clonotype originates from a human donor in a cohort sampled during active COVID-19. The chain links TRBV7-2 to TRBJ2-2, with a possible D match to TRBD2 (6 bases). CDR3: CAFAPPGELRELFF. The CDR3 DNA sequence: TGTGCCTTTGCCCCCCCGGGGGAGCTGCGGGAGCTGTTTTTT.